The 10 T cell receptor beta chains below all came from one sample that was sequenced in a study of breast tumors, draining lymph nodes, adjacent tissues. TCRdb recomputed calls from the multiplex PCR reads with MiXCR, one row per CDR3 protein. The sample carries tens of thousands of distinct CDR3 sequences, roughly 19% recorded once. Samples came from axillary lymph nodes draining the breast cancer. The source material was axillary lymph node tissue. These receptors all stem from a female donor with breast cancer. Some clones in this sample may be carry-over from other donors' samples.

This clonotype is a singleton in its sample. This sequence may be a read error, since a much larger clone differs from it by one base. The chain links TRBV11-3 to TRBJ2-1; TRBD2 matches 7 bases. V shed 1 base, J shed 8 bases, and the junction held 8 bases outside the gene matches. From germline, CDR1 is SGHNT and CDR2 YENEEA. The CDR3 extends over 15 amino acids. The CDR3 sequence is CASSLGFGGGDEQFF. The CDR3 DNA is TGTGCCAGCAGCTTAGGGTTCGGGGGAGGGGATGAGCAGTTCTTC.

V is TRBV4-3 and J is TRBJ1-2; 7 bases line up with TRBD1. From germline, CDR1 is LGHNA and CDR2 YSLEER. Trimming at V came to 3 bases and at J to 3 bases, leaving 7 bases not matched to a gene. The CDR3 has 15 residues. The CDR3 nucleotides read TGCGCCAGCAGCCAGGGAGGGGGCGTCGACTATGGCTACACCTTC. Residues: CASSQGGGVDYGYTF.

This clonotype was seen more than once but under ten times. V and J are TRBV28 and TRBJ2-7; 11 nucleotides match TRBD1. With 6 bases clipped from V and 3 bases from J, the junction kept 7 bases outside the gene matches. The V gene's germline CDR1 is MDHEN and CDR2 SYDVKM. The CDR3 sequence is 15 residues long. CDR3 DNA: TGTGCCAGCAGACGGGACAGGGGGATTCACTACGAGCAGTACTTC. It encodes CASRRDRGIHYEQYF.

This clonotype was observed at least ten times. The chain employs TRBV20-1 and TRBJ2-7; 7 bases match TRBD2. V gave up 4 bases and J gave up 0 bases; unmatched junction bases: 3. Germline CDR1 DFQATT, CDR2 SNEGSKA (reference sequence). This CDR3 region has 13 residues. The CDR3 here is CSAKRESSYEQYF. The DNA for the CDR3 is TGCAGTGCTAAGCGGGAAAGCTCCTACGAGCAGTACTTC.

In this sample, this clonotype turned up many times. The chain is built from TRBV4-1 and TRBJ1-2, with 8 nucleotides matching TRBD1. The CDR3 covers 14 residues. Germline CDR1 reads MGHRA; CDR2 reads YSYEKL. J was trimmed by 3 bases and V by 2 bases; bases with no gene match: 2. CDR3 in DNA: TGCGCCAGCAGCCAACAACAGGGGGACTATGGCTACACCTTC. Translation: CASSQQQGDYGYTF.

This clonotype showed up many times. The V gene is TRBV2, the J gene TRBJ2-5, with 8 bases fitting TRBD2. Germline loops: CDR1 SNHLY, CDR2 FYNNEI. With 3 bases clipped from V and 4 bases from J, the junction kept 7 bases outside the gene matches. The CDR3 has 15 amino acids. CDR3 in amino acids: CASSDAGLGLETQYF. CDR3 in DNA: TGTGCCAGCAGTGACGCGGGACTAGGGTTAGAGACCCAGTACTTC.

The genes are TRBV18 and TRBJ1-2, with D hard to call. CDR3 length equals 14 residues. V was shortened by 2 bases and J by 2 bases, with 9 bases between the two germline ends. Germline V gene lookup returns CDR1 KGHSH and CDR2 LQKENI. The CDR3, as DNA: TGTGCCAGCTCACCATCCTCGGGAAACTATGGCTACACCTTC. It yields the protein CASSPSSGNYGYTF.

This clonotype was counted ten times or more. The chain employs TRBV11-2 and TRBJ2-7; 9 bases fit TRBD2. This CDR3 has 14 amino acids. Per germline, CDR1 SGHAT and CDR2 FQNNGV. J was trimmed by 3 bases and V by 5 bases; bases with no gene match: 5. CDR3 region: CASSDGGRVYEQYF. CDR3 nucleotides: TGTGCCAGCAGCGATGGCGGGAGGGTCTACGAGCAGTACTTC.

Regarding this clonotype: Mismatch with germline at one junction end may stem from a read error. The chain carries TRBV20-1 and TRBJ2-7; 8 nucleotides match TRBD2. The CDR3 consists of 14 residues. Looked up from germline, CDR1 is DFQATT and CDR2 is SNEGSKA (reference sequence). The CDR3 loop is CSQARSGRVYEQYF. The CDR3 nucleotides are TGCAGCCAAGCCCGGAGCGGGAGAGTCTACGAGCAGTATTTC.

There are many counts of this clonotype. A read error may account for a junction end that differs from germline. The rearrangement uses TRBV10-3 and TRBJ2-1; TRBD2 matches at 8 bases. Germline CDR1 is ENHRY and CDR2 is SYGVKD. This CDR3 contains 14 residues. CDR3 coding DNA: TGTGCCATCAGTGAGGGGACTAGTTACAACGAGCAGTTCTTC. As protein: CAISEGTSYNEQFF.